This TCR beta chain came from a study of blood T cell repertoires in COVID-19. Libraries were prepared by immunoSEQ multiplex PCR; TCRdb keeps only in-frame clonotypes and omits some of them. This table holds some 250,000 clones, 91% found once. The specimen was PBMCs or T cells enriched from blood (not recorded which). This TCR was recovered from a human donor in a cohort exposed to, infected with or recovered from COVID-19 (not recorded which). The donor label of this sample is uncertain.

Written as DNA, the CDR3 is TGTGCCAGCAGCCACAGGACAGAGAACACTGAAGCTTTCTTT. Amino acids: CASSHRTENTEAFF. The V and J genes are TRBV7-2 and TRBJ1-1; D may be TRBD1 (6 bases). Trimming stripped 5 bases from V and 1 base from J, with 11 bases between. The CDR3 is 14 residues long. Germline-derived CDR1 and CDR2 are SGHTA and FQGNSA.